These T cell receptor beta chains were read from a single sample in a study of OX40 agonist ivuxolimab in advanced cancers. Profiling relied on immunoSEQ multiplex PCR, and the TCRdb table lists in-frame clones only, not all of them. The table shows 42,000 or so clones, with roughly four fifths occurring only once. The sequencing used CD4+ or CD8+ T cells sorted from blood, collected in a trial of the OX40 agonist ivuxolimab. The origin of the receptors is an adult with an advanced solid tumor such as melanoma, head and neck, liver or kidney cancer. The conserved cysteine and the conserved F or W are not part of the CDR3 here.

j_call v_call cdr3_length cdr3_aa
TRBJ1-2 TRBV7-9 13 ASSLQGAWDYGYT
TRBJ2-1 TRBV4-2 16 ASSQDPPTSGRNNEQF
TRBJ2-1 TRBV11-1 12 ASGIAGGWDEQF
TRBJ2-1 TRBV5-1 13 ASSLGLARYNEQF
TRBJ1-1 TRBV2 12 ASSDEGAYTEAF
TRBJ1-6 TRBV7-2 13 ASSYLQGNNSPLH
TRBJ2-3 TRBV7-8 14 ASSPQSGGATDTQY
TRBJ2-3 TRBV9 11 ASSVTREDTQY
TRBJ2-2 TRBV5-1 14 ASSLEMREETGELF
TRBJ2-3 TRBV5-6 13 ASSPTSGGRDTQY
TRBJ2-7 TRBV7-3 18 ASSLRPTSGPGYPSYEQY
TRBJ2-3 TRBV7-6 11 ASSSTLKDTQY
TRBJ1-2 TRBV2 11 ASSGSSWGGYT
TRBJ2-3 TRBV29-1 9 SVEWADTQY
TRBJ2-7 TRBV7-8 13 ASSQEREMGYEQY
TRBJ2-5 TRBV18 12 ASSPSATQETQY
TRBJ2-3 TRBV29-1 11 SVELAGTDTQY
TRBJ1-2 TRBV10-3 10 AISERGVGYT
TRBJ1-2 TRBV6-6 13 ASSTKAGASYGYT
TRBJ2-1 TRBV5-1 14 ASSLAGSGSYNEQF
TRBJ2-3 TRBV6-5 13 ASSSTSWGTDTQY
TRBJ1-4 TRBV5-6 14 ASSPRGGGPGEKLF
TRBJ1-2 TRBV18 15 ASSPNRGRTNPDGYT
TRBJ1-4 TRBV18 11 ASSRATNEKLF
TRBJ2-4 TRBV4-3 16 ASSQEIQGRSAKNIQY
TRBJ2-1 TRBV19 11 ASSIVIEDRAF
TRBJ2-7 TRBV5-5 12 ASSFVGGTYEQY
TRBJ2-1 TRBV5-4 14 ASSPPGQSSYNEQF
TRBJ2-1 TRBV7-8 14 ASRQPGLAGEYEQF
TRBJ1-1 TRBV5-1 11 ASSLNQNTEAF
TRBJ2-1 TRBV7-2 12 ASSLAPRLNEQF
TRBJ1-4 TRBV6-5 12 ASSYSPHNEKLF
TRBJ1-1 TRBV7-9 14 ASSLGLGGTNTEAF
TRBJ2-2 TRBV7-8 15 ASNIFRGRANTGELF
TRBJ1-1 TRBV5-1 15 ASSLGTGGPRNTEAF
TRBJ2-2 TRBV7-3 10 ASSLLPGELF
TRBJ2-1 TRBV5-1 13 ASSLGDAAYNEQF
TRBJ2-3 TRBV7-2 13 ASSPRSLIRDTQY
TRBJ1-5 TRBV15 13 ATSSKDTSNQPQH
TRBJ1-2 TRBV9 13 ASGGGGESNYGYT